The clone carrying this T cell receptor (beta chain) was observed a handful of times. This table comes from immunoSEQ multiplex PCR, and its TCRdb copy is limited to in-frame clones, with some not included. The sample carries roughly 280,000 clones, almost 90% recorded once. The data derive from a study of blood T cell repertoires in COVID-19. Study-level background: The United States, Italy and Spain were the sources of the acute and convalescent COVID-19 samples.

J lost 1 base, V lost 7 bases, and 7 bases had no gene match. CDR1 and CDR2 (germline): SGHRS, YFSETQ. CDR3 length equals 14 residues. The sequence was collected from a woman aged 25 to 45 with COVID-19, enrolled during active disease. The V call is TRBV5-1, the J call TRBJ1-1; 7 bases map to TRBD1. Sample: peripheral blood. CDR3 amino acids: CASGHRGANTEAFF. In DNA form, the CDR3 reads TGCGCCAGCGGCCACAGGGGAGCGAACACTGAAGCTTTCTTT.